This TCR beta chain was recovered during a study of identical twins. The CDR3 contains 13 residues. Trimming took 2 bases from V and 7 from J, leaving 9 bases between them. In germline, CDR1 is SGHTA, CDR2 FQGTGA. A single record per CDR3 protein comes from TCRdb applying MiXCR to the 5' RACE reads. Found here are 700,000 or so distinct CDR3 sequences, 8% to 9% of them singletons; the top ten hold 0.98%. The data were also submitted as part of a second study, on yellow fever vaccine responses in identical twins.

Material for sequencing was PBMCs. This clonotype originated in a woman in her late teens or twenties in good health. This chain connects TRBV7-3 to TRBJ2-1; a possible D gene is TRBD2 (5 bases). DNA of the CDR3: TGTGCCAGCAGCTTACGGACTGGAAATGAGCAGTTCTTC. As protein: CASSLRTGNEQFF.